The present T cell receptor beta chain was sequenced within a study of early T cells in non-severe SARS-CoV-2 infection. Study overall: The chains were unpaired, and the sequenced material was bulk RNA from unsorted whole blood.

In the case of this clonotype: Its antigen is not identified.

Individual cDNA molecules received unique molecular identifiers during library preparation. TCRdb re-analysed the 5' RACE reads in MiXCR, keeping a single row per CDR3 protein. The table shows about 64,000 distinct CDR3 sequences, with about an eighth occurring only once. Study results and caveats: There was a bias toward anti-spike CD8 responses in VDJdb matching, which missed private and CD4 specificities.

Losses at the gene ends were 10 bases for V and 2 bases for J; bases not matched to a gene: 11. The germline gives CDR1 WSHSY, CDR2 SAAADI. CDR3 size: 15 residues. This chain joins TRBV10-2 and TRBJ2-3; 8 bases align to TRBD2. Sample: whole blood. This clonotype was obtained from an adult who was a healthcare worker with PCR-confirmed SARS-CoV-2 infection or an uninfected control (not recorded which). CDR3 region: CATGRGATLTDTQYF. The DNA of the CDR3 is TGCGCCACAGGGCGGGGGGCAACCCTCACAGATACGCAGTATTTT.